This T cell receptor (beta chain) was recovered during a study of T cell changes during pregnancy in multiple sclerosis. Measured with immunoSEQ multiplex PCR; TCRdb has only the in-frame clones, and not every one. The table has roughly 40,000 clones, around nine tenths seen once. Germline V lookup: CDR1 SGHRS, CDR2 YFSETQ. CDR3 length: 10 amino acids. Trimming took off 7 bases at V and 9 bases at J, with 8 bases between the two ends. The specimen comprised CD4+ T cells from peripheral blood mononuclear cells, sampled in the second trimester of pregnancy. J is TRBJ2-1 and V is TRBV5-1; D gene ambiguous. This TCR derives from a female donor with multiple sclerosis, enrolled in a pregnancy study. CDR3 protein: CASRGGEQFF. The CDR3 nucleotides are TGCGCCAGCCGAGGCGGTGAGCAGTTCTTC.